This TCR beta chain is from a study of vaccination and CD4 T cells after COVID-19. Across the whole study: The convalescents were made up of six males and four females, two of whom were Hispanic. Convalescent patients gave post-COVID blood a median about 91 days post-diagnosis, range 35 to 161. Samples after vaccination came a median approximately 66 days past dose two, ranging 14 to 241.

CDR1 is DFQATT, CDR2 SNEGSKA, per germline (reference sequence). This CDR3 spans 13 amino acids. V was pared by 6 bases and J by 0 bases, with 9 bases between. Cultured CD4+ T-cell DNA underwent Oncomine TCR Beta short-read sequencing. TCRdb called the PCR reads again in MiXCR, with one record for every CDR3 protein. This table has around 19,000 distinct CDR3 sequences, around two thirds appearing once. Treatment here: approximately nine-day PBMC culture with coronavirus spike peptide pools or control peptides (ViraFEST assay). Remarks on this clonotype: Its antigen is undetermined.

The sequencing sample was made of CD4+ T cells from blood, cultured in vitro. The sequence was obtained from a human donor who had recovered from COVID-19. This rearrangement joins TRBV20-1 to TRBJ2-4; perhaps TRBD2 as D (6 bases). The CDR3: CSAPGLAKNIQYF. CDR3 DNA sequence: TGCAGTGCCCCGGGACTAGCCAAAAACATTCAGTACTTC.